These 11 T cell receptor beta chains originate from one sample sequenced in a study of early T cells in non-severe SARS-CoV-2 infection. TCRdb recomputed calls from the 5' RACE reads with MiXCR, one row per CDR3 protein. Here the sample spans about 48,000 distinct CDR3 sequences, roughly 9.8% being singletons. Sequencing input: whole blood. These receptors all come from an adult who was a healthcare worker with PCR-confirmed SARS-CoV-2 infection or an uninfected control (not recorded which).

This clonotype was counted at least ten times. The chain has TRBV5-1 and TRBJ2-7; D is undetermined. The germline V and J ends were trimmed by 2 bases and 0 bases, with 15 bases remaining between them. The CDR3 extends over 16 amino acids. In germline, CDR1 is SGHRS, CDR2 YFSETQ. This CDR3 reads CASSFWRSIYSYEQYF. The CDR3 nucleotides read TGCGCCAGCAGCTTTTGGCGGTCTATATACTCCTACGAGCAGTACTTC.

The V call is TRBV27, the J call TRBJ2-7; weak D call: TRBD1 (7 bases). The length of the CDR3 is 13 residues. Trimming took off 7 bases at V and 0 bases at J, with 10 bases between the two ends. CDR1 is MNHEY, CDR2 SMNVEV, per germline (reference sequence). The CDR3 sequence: CASTGDSSYEQYF. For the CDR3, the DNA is TGTGCCAGCACGGGGGACAGCTCCTACGAGCAGTACTTC.

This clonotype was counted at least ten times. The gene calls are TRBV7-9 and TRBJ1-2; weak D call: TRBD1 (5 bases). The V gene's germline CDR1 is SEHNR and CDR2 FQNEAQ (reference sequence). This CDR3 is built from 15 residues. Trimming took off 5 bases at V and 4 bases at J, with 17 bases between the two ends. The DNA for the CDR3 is TGTGCCAGCAGCCCCCCCAGAGGGGATGGCTATGGCTACACCTTC. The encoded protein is CASSPPRGDGYGYTF.

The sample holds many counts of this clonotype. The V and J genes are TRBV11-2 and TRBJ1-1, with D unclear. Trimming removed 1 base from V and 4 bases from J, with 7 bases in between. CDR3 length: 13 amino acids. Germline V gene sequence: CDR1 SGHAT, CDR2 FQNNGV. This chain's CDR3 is CASSLGPTTEAFF. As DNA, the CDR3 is TGTGCCAGCAGCTTAGGGCCCACCACTGAAGCTTTCTTT.

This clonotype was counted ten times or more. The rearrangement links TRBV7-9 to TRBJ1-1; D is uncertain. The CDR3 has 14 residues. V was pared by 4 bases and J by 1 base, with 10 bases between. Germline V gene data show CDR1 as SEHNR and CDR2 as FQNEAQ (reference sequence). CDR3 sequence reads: CASSSRTGNTEAFF. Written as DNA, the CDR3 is TGTGCCAGCAGCTCCAGGACGGGGAACACTGAAGCTTTCTTT.

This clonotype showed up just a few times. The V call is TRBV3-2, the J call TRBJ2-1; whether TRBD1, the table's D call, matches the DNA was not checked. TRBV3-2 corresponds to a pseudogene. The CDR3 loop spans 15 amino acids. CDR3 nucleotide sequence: TGTGCCAGCAGCCCGGGCCCGGGGGCCTACAATGAGCAGTTCTTC. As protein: CASSPGPGAYNEQFF.

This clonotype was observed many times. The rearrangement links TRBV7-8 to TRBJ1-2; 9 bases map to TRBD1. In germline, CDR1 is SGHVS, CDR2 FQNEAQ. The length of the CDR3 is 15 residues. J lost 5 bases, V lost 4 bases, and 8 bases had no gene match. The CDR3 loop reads CASSSAGTGSYGYTF. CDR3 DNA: TGTGCCAGCAGCTCCGCCGGGACAGGGTCTTATGGCTACACCTTC. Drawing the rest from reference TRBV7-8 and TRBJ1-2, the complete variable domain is GAGVSQSPRYKVAKRGQDVALRCDPISGHVSLFWYQQALGQGPEFLTYFQNEAQLDKSGLPSDRFFAERPEGSVSTLKIQRTQQEDSAVYLCASSSAGTGSYGYTFGSGTRLTVV.

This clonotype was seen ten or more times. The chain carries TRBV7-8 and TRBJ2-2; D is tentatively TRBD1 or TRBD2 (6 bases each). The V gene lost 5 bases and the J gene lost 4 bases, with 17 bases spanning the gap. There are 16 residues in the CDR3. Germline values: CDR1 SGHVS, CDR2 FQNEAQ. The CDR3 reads CASSTIWGAGTGELFF. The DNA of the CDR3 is TGTGCCAGCAGCACGATTTGGGGGGCGGGCACCGGGGAGCTGTTTTTT.

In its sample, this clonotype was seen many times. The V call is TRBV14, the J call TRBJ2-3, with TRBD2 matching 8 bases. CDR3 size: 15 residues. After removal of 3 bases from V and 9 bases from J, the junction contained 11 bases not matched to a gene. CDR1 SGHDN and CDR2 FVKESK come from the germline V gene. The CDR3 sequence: CASSQARTSSKTQYF. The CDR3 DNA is TGTGCCAGCAGCCAGGCGCGGACTAGCAGCAAAACGCAGTATTTT.

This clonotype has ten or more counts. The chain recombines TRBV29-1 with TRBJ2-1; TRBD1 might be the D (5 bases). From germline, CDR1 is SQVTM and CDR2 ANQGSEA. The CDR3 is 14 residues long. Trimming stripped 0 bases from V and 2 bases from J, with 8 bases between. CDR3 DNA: TGCAGCGTTGAAGATGTAGGGGCCTACAATGAGCAGTTCTTC. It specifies CSVEDVGAYNEQFF.

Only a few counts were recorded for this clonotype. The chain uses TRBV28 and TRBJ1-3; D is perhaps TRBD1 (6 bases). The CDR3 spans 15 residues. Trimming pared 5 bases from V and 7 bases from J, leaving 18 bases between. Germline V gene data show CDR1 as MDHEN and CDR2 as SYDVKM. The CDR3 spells CASSKPRGSRNTIYF. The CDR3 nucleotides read TGTGCCAGCAGTAAGCCCAGGGGCTCTAGGAACACCATATATTTT.